A single sample gave rise to the 23 T cell receptor beta chains below, sequenced in a study of cytomegalovirus exposure and HLA in healthy donors. PCR used 60 Vbeta primers and 13 Jbeta primers. Measured with immunoSEQ multiplex PCR; TCRdb has only the in-frame clones, and not every one. The data hold 100,000 to 120,000 clones, with approximately 83% observed a single time. The sequenced material came from PBMCs. These receptors all come from a man aged 40-49 years in good health and CMV-seronegative.

The chain couples TRBV7-9 to TRBJ1-4; D gene ambiguous. The germline CDR1 and CDR2 sequences are SEHNR and FQNEAQ (reference sequence). Trimming shortened V by 6 bases and J by 0 bases, and 14 bases separated the two germline ends. CDR3 length: 16 residues. This CDR3 reads CASSPKEDATNEKLFF. The CDR3, as DNA: TGTGCCAGCAGTCCTAAGGAGGATGCAACTAATGAAAAACTGTTTTTT.

The chain uses TRBV19 and TRBJ1-2, with D hard to call. Trimming removed 5 bases at V and 4 bases at J, with 8 bases between. The germline gives CDR1 LNHDA, CDR2 SQIVND (reference sequence). This CDR3 region has 12 residues. CDR3 sequence: CASSFLSYGYTF. The DNA of the CDR3 is TGTGCCAGTAGTTTTCTCAGCTATGGCTACACCTTC. Using reference TRBV19 and TRBJ1-2 for the parts outside the CDR3, the full variable domain is DGGITQSPKYLFRKEGQNVTLSCEQNLNHDAMYWYRQDPGQGLRLIYYSQIVNDFQKGDIAEGYSVSREKKESFPLTVTSAQKNPTAFYLCASSFLSYGYTFGSGTRLTVV.

The rearrangement links TRBV7-9 to TRBJ2-1; 7 bases map to TRBD1. The germline V gene encodes CDR1 SEHNR and CDR2 FQNEAQ (reference sequence). V was clipped by 1 base and J by 13 bases; unmatched bases: 7. This CDR3 region has 13 residues. CDR3 region: CASSLEGAWSQFF. In DNA, the CDR3 is TGTGCCAGCAGCTTAGAGGGGGCTTGGTCCCAGTTCTTC.

The rearrangement joins TRBV5-1 to TRBJ2-5, with TRBD1 as a possible D gene (5 bases). Germline loops: CDR1 SGHRS, CDR2 YFSETQ. The V end lost 0 bases, the J end lost 0 bases, and 6 bases lay between the germline ends. The CDR3 contains 14 residues. CDR3 residues: CASSLEGYQETQYF. The CDR3 DNA reads TGCGCCAGCAGCTTGGAGGGGTACCAAGAGACCCAGTACTTC.

The genes are TRBV5-1 and TRBJ1-4; D remains unclear. Germline loops: CDR1 SGHRS, CDR2 YFSETQ. CDR3 length: 14 residues. Trimming cost V 1 base and J 5 bases, with 9 bases left between them. The CDR3 loop is CASSLNSGNEKLFF. The DNA for the CDR3 is TGCGCCAGCAGCTTGAACTCGGGGAATGAAAAACTGTTTTTT.

The chain uses TRBV27 and TRBJ2-1, with TRBD2 identical over 12 bases. CDR3 length: 17 residues. Per the germline V gene, CDR1 is MNHEY and CDR2 is SMNVEV (reference sequence). The V segment lost 5 bases and the J segment 3 bases; nucleotides outside the gene matches: 8. The CDR3: CASSHGLAGLGYNEQFF. DNA of the CDR3: TGTGCCAGCAGTCATGGACTAGCGGGGTTAGGCTACAATGAGCAGTTCTTC.

V gene TRBV29-1 combines with J gene TRBJ1-1, with TRBD1 matching over 7 bases. Unmatched junction bases numbered 11, after V lost 4 bases and J lost 9 bases. Germline V gene sequence: CDR1 SQVTM, CDR2 ANQGSEA. This CDR3 comprises 13 residues. CDR3 amino acids: CSVGGQVGVKAFF. For the CDR3, the DNA is TGCAGCGTTGGCGGACAGGTTGGTGTTAAAGCTTTCTTT.

This chain joins TRBV6-5 and TRBJ2-7; 9 bases fit TRBD2. From germline, CDR1 is MNHEY and CDR2 SVGAGI. CDR3 size: 14 residues. V dropped 4 bases and J dropped 6; count of bases not matched to a gene: 7. The CDR3 coding sequence is TGTGCCAGCAGTTTAAATAGCGGGGGCGTCGAGCAGTACTTC. This gives the protein CASSLNSGGVEQYF.

The chain recombines TRBV7-2 with TRBJ1-5; D unclear. Trimming stripped 5 bases from V and 4 bases from J, with 9 bases between. CDR3 length: 13 amino acids. Germline values: CDR1 SGHTA, CDR2 FQGNSA. The chain's CDR3 is CASSQWSNQPQHF. The CDR3 DNA reads TGTGCCAGCAGCCAGTGGTCAAATCAGCCCCAGCATTTT.

V usage is TRBV5-1 and J usage is TRBJ1-4; 8 bases are shared with TRBD1. V gave up 4 bases and J gave up 8 bases; unmatched junction bases: 7. This CDR3 has 14 amino acids. The germline CDR1 and CDR2 sequences are SGHRS and YFSETQ. Written as DNA, the CDR3 is TGCGCCAGCAGCGGGGGACAGGTTAGGGAAAAACTGTTTTTT. Translating gives CASSGGQVREKLFF.

V is TRBV7-6 and J is TRBJ1-1; possible D gene TRBD1, 5 bases. V lost 4 bases and J lost 2, with 8 bases in between. CDR1 SGHVS and CDR2 FNYEAQ come from the germline V gene. This CDR3 comprises 13 residues. CDR3 sequence (DNA): TGTGCCAGCAGCTCGGGGGGAAACACTGAAGCTTTCTTT. Its translation is CASSSGGNTEAFF.

The J gene is TRBJ1-4, the V gene TRBV21-1. TRBV21-1 is an annotated pseudogene. The CDR3 is 14 amino acids. The CDR3 DNA follows: TGTGCCAGCAGCAAACGGGCAACTAATGAAAAACTGTTTTTT. This translates into CASSKRATNEKLFF.

V and J are TRBV7-9 and TRBJ2-2; D may be TRBD2 (6 bases). The CDR3 consists of 17 residues. V lost 0 bases, J lost 4 bases, and 15 bases lay in between. Germline values: CDR1 SEHNR, CDR2 FQNEAQ (reference sequence). The CDR3 DNA reads TGTGCCAGCAGCTTAGCCTCGGTCGGGGGAGGCACCGGGGAGCTGTTTTTT. Residues: CASSLASVGGGTGELFF.

The V gene is TRBV28, the J gene TRBJ1-2; D unclear. CDR1 is MDHEN, CDR2 SYDVKM, per germline. There are 12 residues in the CDR3. The ends were cut back, 8 bases at V and 5 bases at J, with 12 bases in the middle. CDR3 in amino acids: CASCSEAYGYTF. CDR3 sequence (DNA): TGTGCCAGCTGCTCAGAGGCTTATGGCTACACCTTC.

The CDR3 loop is CASILGALSEQFF. The DNA of the CDR3 is TGTGCCAGCATCCTAGGGGCGCTTAGTGAGCAGTTCTTC. This sequence joins TRBV2 and TRBJ2-1; D perhaps matches TRBD1 (5 bases). This CDR3 has 13 residues. Trimming pared 7 bases from V and 9 bases from J, leaving 16 bases between. Germline V lookup: CDR1 SNHLY, CDR2 FYNNEI.

The chain carries TRBV28 and TRBJ1-3; 12 bases fit TRBD1. Germline V CDR1 and CDR2: MDHEN, SYDVKM. CDR3 size: 17 residues. V lost 5 bases to trimming and J lost 4 bases; unmatched junction nucleotides: 9. The CDR3 DNA is TGTGCCAGCAGTCCTGGGGGACAGGGGGCTCAGGGAAACACCATATATTTT. Amino acid sequence: CASSPGGQGAQGNTIYF.

J is TRBJ2-7 and V is TRBV23-1, with D tentatively TRBD1 (5 bases). TRBV23-1 counts as an open reading frame of uncertain function. V lost 3 bases and J 1 base, leaving 19 bases between the germline ends. The CDR3 has 17 amino acids. The CDR3 DNA reads TGCGCCAGCAGTCACATTTACTATGGGGCTTCGTCCTACGAGCAGTACTTC. Its translation: CASSHIYYGASSYEQYF.

The CDR3 bases are TGTGCCAGTAGCCTCCAAACCGGGACAAATACTAACTATGGCTACACCTTC. The encoded protein is CASSLQTGTNTNYGYTF. The chain links TRBV19 to TRBJ1-2; the D gene is possibly TRBD1 (6 bases). The CDR3 totals 17 residues. V lost 6 bases and J 0 bases, leaving 20 bases between the germline ends. The germline CDR1 and CDR2 sequences are LNHDA and SQIVND (reference sequence).

The chain links TRBV7-9 to TRBJ1-5; D is ambiguous. Trimming stripped 4 bases from V and 6 bases from J, with 13 bases between. This CDR3 is built from 14 residues. CDR1 SEHNR and CDR2 FQNEAQ come from the germline V gene (reference sequence). CDR3 amino acids: CASSSIEGSQPQHF. In nucleotides, the CDR3 is TGTGCCAGCAGCTCCATTGAGGGAAGTCAGCCCCAGCATTTT.

V gene TRBV14 combines with J gene TRBJ2-3; D gene ambiguous. The CDR3 extends over 13 amino acids. CDR1 and CDR2 from the germline V gene are SGHDN and FVKESK. V was pared by 4 bases and J by 5 bases, with 10 bases between. The CDR3 DNA reads as TGTGCCAGCAGCCCCTTTCTAGGAGATACGCAGTATTTT. It encodes CASSPFLGDTQYF.

The chain employs TRBV2 and TRBJ1-2; 12 bases fit TRBD1. The CDR3 spans 18 residues. V gave up 8 bases and J gave up 5 bases; unmatched junction bases: 18. Germline-derived CDR1 and CDR2 are SNHLY and FYNNEI. The CDR3 here is CASSEVGTGGPEGYGYTF. In nucleotides, the CDR3 is TGTGCCAGCTCTGAGGTGGGGACAGGGGGCCCCGAAGGTTATGGCTACACCTTC.

Written as DNA, the CDR3 is TGTGCCACCCCCAGGCCTCTGAACACTGAAGCTTTCTTT. Translation gives CATPRPLNTEAFF. The chain links TRBV6-5 to TRBJ1-1; no clear D gene. V lost 10 bases to trimming and J lost 0 bases, with 12 bases between them. The V gene's germline CDR1 is MNHEY and CDR2 SVGAGI. CDR3 length: 13 amino acids.

V is TRBV5-1 and J is TRBJ1-1; the D gene is possibly TRBD1 (6 bases). CDR3 length: 15 residues. Germline values: CDR1 SGHRS, CDR2 YFSETQ. Deletions cut 0 bases from V and 8 bases from J, with 17 bases between. The CDR3 bases are TGCGCCAGCAGCTTGGCGGCAGGGGCACTTTCAGAAGCTTTCTTT. Its translation is CASSLAAGALSEAFF.